Sequencing of this T cell receptor (beta chain) was carried out in a study of T cell repertoires in cytomegalovirus infection (dated by TCRdb to between 2017 and 2020). For context, the study as a whole: The peptide stimulations were aimed at well-studied HLA-B-restricted epitopes as well as recently identified HLA-C-restricted CMV epitopes, whose presentation resists viral immunomodulation. Because public TCR beta signatures pointed to carriage of CMV infection together with the matching HLA type, the HLA type of each donor mattered for the analysis.

These reads were obtained on an Illumina HiSeq 1500. In-frame beta chains were kept once TCRdb had trimmed the public reads at Q25 with fastp and called clones with MiXCR. A single entry per CDR3 protein holds the most common genes and DNA from its merged rows. The table for this sample lists 250,000 to 300,000 distinct CDR3 sequences; around 20% of them were counted only once. Clones ranked in the top ten supply about 21% of the sample. Study-wide findings and limitations: The ex vivo response was dominated by HLA-C-restricted CMV-specific TCR beta clonotypes, and the single most frequent clonotype in two of eight donors was supplied by these HLA-C-restricted clonotypes. In both this cohort and an independent roughly 350-donor cohort, the cumulative frequency of public TCR beta family members distinguished carriers of CMV infection plus the relevant HLA type.

According to the study, the label for this sample's treatment or condition signals: in vitro stimulation with specific CMV peptide epitopes to enrich CMV-specific T cells. In its sample, this clonotype was seen once. What this receptor recognizes is not known. No much larger clonotype is one base removed from it; base qualities were not supplied. A single read is weak support. The CDR3 goes from the cysteine to the phenylalanine over 15 residues. CDR3 DNA is the only sequence kept; it has 45 bases, read in frame from the first base. V is clipped by 3 bases and J by 5 bases, and the sequence between their germline boundaries is 14 bases long. The germline V gene supplies CDR1 SGHRS and CDR2 YFSETQ.

This material consisted of cultured PBMCs, taken from culture after CMV antigen stimulation. This TCR was recovered from a human donor in good health (CMV status not recorded). Some clones in this sample may be carry-over from other donors' samples. The V and J segments used are TRBV5-1 and TRBJ2-2, with the D call tentatively TRBD1 or TRBD2, each fitting 5 bases. The nucleotide sequence is given as TGCGCCAGCAGCTCCGGGGCCCAAGGGACCGGGGAGCTGTTTTTT. Its amino acids are CASSSGAQGTGELFF.